The source of this TCR beta chain is a study of blood T cell repertoires in COVID-19. Study-wide context: In each case, the material was cDNA or gDNA derived from T cells, B-cell-depleted T cells, or PBMCs.

The germline CDR1 and CDR2 sequences are MNHEY and SVGAGI. This CDR3 contains 13 residues. With 10 bases clipped from V and 0 bases from J, the junction kept 6 bases outside the gene matches. Individuals aged 18 to 89 years were recruited from roughly 23 US areas. Method: immunoSEQ multiplex PCR; TCRdb's copy keeps in-frame clones and lacks some. The data hold roughly 250,000 clones, with approximately 83% observed a single time. The sequence was collected from a woman between 50 and 59 years old who had recovered from COVID-19. Sequencing input: PBMCs or T cells enriched from blood (not recorded which). The chain employs TRBV6-5 and TRBJ2-7; TRBD1 matches at 7 bases. CDR3 sequence: CATRQGPSYEQYF. Written as DNA, the CDR3 is TGTGCCACACGACAGGGACCCTCCTACGAGCAGTACTTC.